This entry lists 19 T cell receptor beta chains sequenced from one sample in a study of CD8 T cells in Susac syndrome. An amount of RNA that ranged from roughly 0.5 to 1 ug was reverse transcribed with random hexamers. TCRdb re-called the immunoSEQ multiplex PCR reads with MiXCR, one entry per CDR3 protein. Of 130,000 or so distinct CDR3 sequences in the sample, around 75% were seen once. What was sequenced was CD8+ T cells from PBMCs. Receptor source: a human donor with multiple sclerosis.

The V gene is TRBV2, the J gene TRBJ1-3, with no clear D. The CDR3 is 13 amino acids. V was shortened by 8 bases and J by 0 bases, with 8 bases between the two germline ends. CDR1 and CDR2 (germline): SNHLY, FYNNEI. The CDR3 protein is CASLPSSGNTIYF. The CDR3 DNA is TGTGCCAGCCTTCCTAGCTCTGGAAACACCATATATTTT. Filled out from reference TRBV2 and TRBJ1-3, the complete variable domain reads EPEVTQTPSHQVTQMGQEVILRCVPISNHLYFYWYRQILGQKVEFLVSFYNNEISEKSEIFDDQFSVERPDGSNFTLKIRSTKLEDSAMYFCASLPSSGNTIYFGEGSWLTVV.

The rearrangement links TRBV13 to TRBJ2-3, with D unclear. CDR1 PRHDT and CDR2 FYEKMQ come from the germline V gene (reference sequence). The CDR3 totals 15 residues. V gave up 5 bases and J gave up 2 bases, with 14 bases separating them. The CDR3 coding sequence is TGTGCCAGCAGCCGCCAAAACTTGAACACAGATACGCAGTATTTT. Translated: CASSRQNLNTDTQYF.

The V call is TRBV5-5, the J call TRBJ1-5; D unresolved. The CDR3 runs to 12 residues. V lost 9 bases, J lost 0 bases, and 7 bases lay in between. Germline loops: CDR1 SGHKS, CDR2 YYEKEE (reference sequence). The CDR3 nucleotides are TGTGCCAAGCCACATAGCAATCAGCCCCAGCATTTT. This translates into CAKPHSNQPQHF.

The V and J genes are TRBV19 and TRBJ2-1; D is possibly TRBD2 (6 bases). V dropped 10 bases and J dropped 7 bases, with 20 bases sitting between them. The CDR3 is 14 amino acids. CDR1 and CDR2 (germline): LNHDA, SQIVND (reference sequence). The CDR3 reads CATRPGVHINEQFF. In nucleotides, the CDR3 is TGTGCCACGAGGCCGGGAGTTCATATAAATGAGCAGTTCTTC.

V usage is TRBV7-2 and J usage is TRBJ1-2, with 10 bases matching TRBD1. Trimming took 3 bases from V and 8 from J; bases not matched to a gene: 12. The CDR3 is 16 amino acids. Looked up from germline, CDR1 is SGHTA and CDR2 is FQGNSA. The CDR3 nucleotides are TGTGCCAGCAGCTTCCACGGCCAGACAGGGGGCGCCGGCTACACCTTC. It translates to CASSFHGQTGGAGYTF.

The genes are TRBV3-1 and TRBJ1-4, with D possibly being TRBD1 (5 bases). Germline V gives CDR1 LGHDT, CDR2 YNNKEL (reference sequence). The CDR3 contains 16 residues. V lost 4 bases, J lost 7 bases, and 19 bases lay in between. This CDR3 reads CASSPQDSLPGEKLFF. The CDR3 DNA follows: TGTGCCAGCAGCCCACAAGACAGTCTTCCGGGTGAAAAACTGTTTTTT.

Concerning this clonotype: The junction differs from germline at one of its ends, possibly a read error. The gene calls are TRBV7-9 and TRBJ1-2; no reliable D call. From germline, CDR1 is SEHNR and CDR2 FQNEAQ (reference sequence). This CDR3 is built from 14 residues. The DNA of the CDR3 is TGTGCCGGCAGCTTGGATGACGGACGATATGGCTACACCTTC. Amino acids: CAGSLDDGRYGYTF.

Regarding this clonotype: One end of the junction does not line up with germline, which may come from a read error. This rearrangement joins TRBV7-9 to TRBJ2-1; a weak D match, TRBD2 (5 bases). Per germline, CDR1 SEHNR and CDR2 FQNEAQ (reference sequence). This CDR3 has 13 residues. The CDR3: CANSLGPGNEQFF. CDR3 nucleotide sequence: TGTGCCAACAGCTTAGGACCGGGAAATGAGCAGTTCTTC.

The chain carries TRBV23-1 and TRBJ2-7; perhaps TRBD1 as D (6 bases). TRBV23-1 counts as an open reading frame of uncertain function. This CDR3 has 13 residues. The germline V and J ends were trimmed by 4 bases and 2 bases, with 9 bases remaining between them. The CDR3: CASSPWTAYEQYV. The CDR3 DNA reads as TGCGCCAGCAGTCCATGGACAGCCTACGAGCAGTACGTC.

J is TRBJ2-7 and V is TRBV28; no clear D gene. This CDR3 has 16 amino acids. V lost 4 bases to trimming and J lost 3 bases, with 19 bases between them. Per germline, CDR1 MDHEN and CDR2 SYDVKM. CDR3 nucleotide sequence: TGTGCCAGCAGTTCCCCCAGACTGCGCGGATTCTACGAGCAGTACTTC. This encodes CASSSPRLRGFYEQYF.

The CDR3 sequence: CASSTRDREVWGYTF. CDR3 nucleotides: TGTGCCAGTAGTACGCGGGACAGGGAAGTGTGGGGCTACACCTTC. The chain is built from TRBV19 and TRBJ1-2; 9 nucleotides align to TRBD1. CDR1 is LNHDA and CDR2 is SQIVND in the germline V gene (reference sequence). Trimming cost V 4 bases and J 8 bases; bases outside gene matches: 11. The CDR3 has 15 amino acids.

This clonotype appeared a few times. The rearrangement links TRBV4-1 to TRBJ1-1; unclear D gene. CDR3 length equals 13 residues. The V gene's germline CDR1 is MGHRA and CDR2 YSYEKL. Trimming took off 4 bases at V and 0 bases at J, with 6 bases between the two ends. The CDR3 nucleotides are TGCGCCAGCAGCCTTCAATTGAACACTGAAGCTTTCTTT. It yields the protein CASSLQLNTEAFF.

The rearrangement links TRBV1 to TRBJ1-5. TRBV1 is a pseudogene segment. This CDR3 has 18 amino acids. CDR3 loop: CTSSQDRYAGGSNQPQHF. In nucleotides, the CDR3 is TGCACCAGCAGCCAAGATCGCTACGCGGGGGGGTCCAATCAGCCCCAGCATTTT.

This sequence joins TRBV19 and TRBJ2-2; 8 bases agree with TRBD1. The CDR3 is 15 residues long. Germline trimming cut 5 bases from V and 4 bases from J; bases unmatched to any gene: 6. Germline V lookup: CDR1 LNHDA, CDR2 SQIVND (reference sequence). Here the CDR3 reads CASSPGTGLTGELFF. The CDR3 DNA reads as TGTGCCAGTAGTCCCGGGACAGGACTCACCGGGGAGCTGTTTTTT.

J is TRBJ2-2 and V is TRBV5-6; unclear D gene. The CDR3 runs to 17 residues. Germline assignment: CDR1 SGHDT and CDR2 YYEEEE. V was cut by 4 bases and J by 2 bases, with 18 bases left in between. The CDR3: CASSPTFGHGNTGELFF. CDR3 bases: TGTGCCAGCAGCCCGACGTTTGGGCACGGAAACACCGGGGAGCTGTTTTTT.

The V gene is TRBV4-1, the J gene TRBJ2-1; D is unresolved. CDR3 length equals 14 residues. Trimming removed 0 bases at V and 4 bases at J, with 7 bases between. Germline loops: CDR1 MGHRA, CDR2 YSYEKL. CDR3 region: CASSQDSEYNEQFF. CDR3 coding DNA: TGCGCCAGCAGCCAAGACTCGGAATACAATGAGCAGTTCTTC.

A few counts support this clonotype. This rearrangement joins TRBV5-6 to TRBJ2-1; 7 bases are a match to TRBD1. The length of the CDR3 is 17 residues. The V gene's germline CDR1 is SGHDT and CDR2 YYEEEE. Germline trimming cut 2 bases from V and 0 bases from J; bases unmatched to any gene: 8. CDR3 region: CASSLVWAGGSYNEQFF. Here the CDR3 DNA reads TGTGCCAGCAGCTTAGTTTGGGCAGGGGGCTCCTACAATGAGCAGTTCTTC. The full variable domain, completed using reference TRBV5-6 and TRBJ2-1, is DAGVTQSPTHLIKTRGQQVTLRCSPKSGHDTVSWYQQALGQGPQFIFQYYEEEERQRGNFPDRFSGHQFPNYSSELNVNALLLGDSALYLCASSLVWAGGSYNEQFFGPGTRLTVL.

V usage is TRBV24-1 and J usage is TRBJ2-3; perhaps TRBD2 as D (5 bases). Germline V gene data show CDR1 as KGHDR and CDR2 as SFDVKD. V was trimmed by 2 bases and J by 8 bases, leaving 16 bases between them. This CDR3 spans 15 amino acids. The CDR3, as DNA: TGTGCCACCAGTGATTGGACTGGCCCTCCGGGTACGCAGTATTTT. As protein: CATSDWTGPPGTQYF.

The chain recombines TRBV28 with TRBJ2-7; a possible D gene is TRBD1 (5 bases). Germline V gene data show CDR1 as MDHEN and CDR2 as SYDVKM. The CDR3 spans 13 residues. V lost 2 bases and J lost 2, with 7 bases in between. The CDR3 is CASSLRTPYEQYF. The CDR3 nucleotides are TGTGCCAGCAGTTTAAGGACACCCTACGAGCAGTACTTC.